This T cell receptor (beta chain) was captured by sequencing in a study of neurological immune-mediated disorders (dated by TCRdb to the late 2010s). Looking at the study overall: Among the approximately 35 multiple sclerosis patients, approximately 31 had relapsing-remitting MS and 3 had secondary progressive MS. The study compared peripheral blood TCR-beta repertoires of HTLV-I-associated myelopathy (HAM/TSP) patients, multiple sclerosis patients and healthy controls using UMI-based sequencing. The 106 TCR-beta libraries covered PBMC samples along with longitudinal samples, technical triplicates, and paired sorted CD4+ and CD8+ T-cell subsets. Of the 65 to 70 subjects in the cohort, around 15 were HAM/TSP patients, some 34 were multiple sclerosis patients, and about 20 were healthy controls. Overall study outcomes, separate from this receptor: No identical CDR3 amino acid sequences were shared among expanded clones across subjects, suggesting private TCR-beta repertoires in all groups. In a phylogenetic analysis, the repertoires of 18 out of 34 MS patients fell into a single cluster of related CDR3 sequences, pointing to a possible signature at the repertoire level. The MS cluster was not associated with any clinical or MRI features, and the authors stated that larger cohorts are needed. TCR clonal expansion was greatest in HAM/TSP patients and smallest in MS patients, who ranked below even healthy controls.

Trimming takes 6 bases from V and 3 bases from J, and the germline ends sit 13 bases apart. CDR1 SGHDN and CDR2 FVKESK were looked up in the germline V gene. The CDR3, from cysteine to phenylalanine, totals 14 residues. CDR3 DNA is the only sequence kept; it has 42 bases, read in frame from the first base. Unsorted PBMC libraries were generated from 2 million PBMCs stored in RNAlater at -80 °C until RNA extraction. The multiple sclerosis patients were enrolled in a US clinical protocol that evaluated disease progression with magnetic resonance imaging. Peripheral blood was subjected to Ficoll-Hypaque density gradient centrifugation to isolate PBMCs, which were then cryopreserved in liquid nitrogen. This clonotype has at least ten counts. This clone's antigen is unknown. There are no base qualities to consult, and no much larger clone falls within one base. cDNA synthesis used template-switch 5'RACE with a primer carrying a 10-nucleotide random unique molecular identifier tagging each TCR transcript. Every sequencing run yielded over 170 million TCR-beta sequences covering 15-18 subjects. Total RNA was extracted with the RNeasy kit. The KAPA Real-time Library Amplification kit was used to amplify TCR-beta VDJ regions with primers for the TCR constant region and the 5'RACE anchor. A first PCR added sample indexes and Illumina adaptors, after which a second PCR increased the library yield. After Ampure bead purification, the roughly 650 bp TCR product was size-selected on a 2% E-gel SizeSelection system. Library quality was checked on a Bioanalyzer, concentration was measured with Qubit, and libraries were quantified with the Kapa Library Quantification kit before pooling. Libraries were sequenced paired-end 2 x 150 bp on an Illumina HiSeq 2500. To increase sequence diversity, roughly 24-32% phiX was spiked into each library pool. Regarding the original processing steps: Quality-filtered reads were processed with the UMI-based MiGEC pipeline, and over 90% of raw TCR sequences were removed by the MiGEC pipeline during error correction. VDJ genes were aligned to IMGT germline references, and each clonotype was defined by a unique CDR3 amino acid sequence together with V-J genes. Clonal expansion, Shannon diversity, and CDR3 relatedness (CalcPairwiseDistances, ClusterSamples) were evaluated with VDJtools, and phylogenetic trees were built with CLCbio workbench. Using coefficient-of-variation modelling across technical triplicates, the study counted a clone as expanded if it had at least 8 unique UMIs. The public reads were reprocessed in TCRdb via fastp at Q25 and MiXCR, keeping in-frame beta chains. Records with the same CDR3 protein are collapsed into one entry carrying the most frequent genes and DNA. The V and J calls reflect TCRdb's pipeline rather than the authors' work. The sample contains about 65,000 distinct CDR3 sequences, around 4% of them found a single time. The biggest ten clones account for roughly 2.5% of the sample.

Sample: PBMCs. Recombination joined TRBV14 with TRBJ2-3; the D region possibly corresponds to TRBD2 (7 bases align). This receptor was obtained from a man aged 50-59 years with multiple sclerosis. The encoded CDR3 is CASRRAGATDTQYF. The bases read TGTGCCAGCAGGCGGGCGGGGGCAACAGATACGCAGTATTTT.